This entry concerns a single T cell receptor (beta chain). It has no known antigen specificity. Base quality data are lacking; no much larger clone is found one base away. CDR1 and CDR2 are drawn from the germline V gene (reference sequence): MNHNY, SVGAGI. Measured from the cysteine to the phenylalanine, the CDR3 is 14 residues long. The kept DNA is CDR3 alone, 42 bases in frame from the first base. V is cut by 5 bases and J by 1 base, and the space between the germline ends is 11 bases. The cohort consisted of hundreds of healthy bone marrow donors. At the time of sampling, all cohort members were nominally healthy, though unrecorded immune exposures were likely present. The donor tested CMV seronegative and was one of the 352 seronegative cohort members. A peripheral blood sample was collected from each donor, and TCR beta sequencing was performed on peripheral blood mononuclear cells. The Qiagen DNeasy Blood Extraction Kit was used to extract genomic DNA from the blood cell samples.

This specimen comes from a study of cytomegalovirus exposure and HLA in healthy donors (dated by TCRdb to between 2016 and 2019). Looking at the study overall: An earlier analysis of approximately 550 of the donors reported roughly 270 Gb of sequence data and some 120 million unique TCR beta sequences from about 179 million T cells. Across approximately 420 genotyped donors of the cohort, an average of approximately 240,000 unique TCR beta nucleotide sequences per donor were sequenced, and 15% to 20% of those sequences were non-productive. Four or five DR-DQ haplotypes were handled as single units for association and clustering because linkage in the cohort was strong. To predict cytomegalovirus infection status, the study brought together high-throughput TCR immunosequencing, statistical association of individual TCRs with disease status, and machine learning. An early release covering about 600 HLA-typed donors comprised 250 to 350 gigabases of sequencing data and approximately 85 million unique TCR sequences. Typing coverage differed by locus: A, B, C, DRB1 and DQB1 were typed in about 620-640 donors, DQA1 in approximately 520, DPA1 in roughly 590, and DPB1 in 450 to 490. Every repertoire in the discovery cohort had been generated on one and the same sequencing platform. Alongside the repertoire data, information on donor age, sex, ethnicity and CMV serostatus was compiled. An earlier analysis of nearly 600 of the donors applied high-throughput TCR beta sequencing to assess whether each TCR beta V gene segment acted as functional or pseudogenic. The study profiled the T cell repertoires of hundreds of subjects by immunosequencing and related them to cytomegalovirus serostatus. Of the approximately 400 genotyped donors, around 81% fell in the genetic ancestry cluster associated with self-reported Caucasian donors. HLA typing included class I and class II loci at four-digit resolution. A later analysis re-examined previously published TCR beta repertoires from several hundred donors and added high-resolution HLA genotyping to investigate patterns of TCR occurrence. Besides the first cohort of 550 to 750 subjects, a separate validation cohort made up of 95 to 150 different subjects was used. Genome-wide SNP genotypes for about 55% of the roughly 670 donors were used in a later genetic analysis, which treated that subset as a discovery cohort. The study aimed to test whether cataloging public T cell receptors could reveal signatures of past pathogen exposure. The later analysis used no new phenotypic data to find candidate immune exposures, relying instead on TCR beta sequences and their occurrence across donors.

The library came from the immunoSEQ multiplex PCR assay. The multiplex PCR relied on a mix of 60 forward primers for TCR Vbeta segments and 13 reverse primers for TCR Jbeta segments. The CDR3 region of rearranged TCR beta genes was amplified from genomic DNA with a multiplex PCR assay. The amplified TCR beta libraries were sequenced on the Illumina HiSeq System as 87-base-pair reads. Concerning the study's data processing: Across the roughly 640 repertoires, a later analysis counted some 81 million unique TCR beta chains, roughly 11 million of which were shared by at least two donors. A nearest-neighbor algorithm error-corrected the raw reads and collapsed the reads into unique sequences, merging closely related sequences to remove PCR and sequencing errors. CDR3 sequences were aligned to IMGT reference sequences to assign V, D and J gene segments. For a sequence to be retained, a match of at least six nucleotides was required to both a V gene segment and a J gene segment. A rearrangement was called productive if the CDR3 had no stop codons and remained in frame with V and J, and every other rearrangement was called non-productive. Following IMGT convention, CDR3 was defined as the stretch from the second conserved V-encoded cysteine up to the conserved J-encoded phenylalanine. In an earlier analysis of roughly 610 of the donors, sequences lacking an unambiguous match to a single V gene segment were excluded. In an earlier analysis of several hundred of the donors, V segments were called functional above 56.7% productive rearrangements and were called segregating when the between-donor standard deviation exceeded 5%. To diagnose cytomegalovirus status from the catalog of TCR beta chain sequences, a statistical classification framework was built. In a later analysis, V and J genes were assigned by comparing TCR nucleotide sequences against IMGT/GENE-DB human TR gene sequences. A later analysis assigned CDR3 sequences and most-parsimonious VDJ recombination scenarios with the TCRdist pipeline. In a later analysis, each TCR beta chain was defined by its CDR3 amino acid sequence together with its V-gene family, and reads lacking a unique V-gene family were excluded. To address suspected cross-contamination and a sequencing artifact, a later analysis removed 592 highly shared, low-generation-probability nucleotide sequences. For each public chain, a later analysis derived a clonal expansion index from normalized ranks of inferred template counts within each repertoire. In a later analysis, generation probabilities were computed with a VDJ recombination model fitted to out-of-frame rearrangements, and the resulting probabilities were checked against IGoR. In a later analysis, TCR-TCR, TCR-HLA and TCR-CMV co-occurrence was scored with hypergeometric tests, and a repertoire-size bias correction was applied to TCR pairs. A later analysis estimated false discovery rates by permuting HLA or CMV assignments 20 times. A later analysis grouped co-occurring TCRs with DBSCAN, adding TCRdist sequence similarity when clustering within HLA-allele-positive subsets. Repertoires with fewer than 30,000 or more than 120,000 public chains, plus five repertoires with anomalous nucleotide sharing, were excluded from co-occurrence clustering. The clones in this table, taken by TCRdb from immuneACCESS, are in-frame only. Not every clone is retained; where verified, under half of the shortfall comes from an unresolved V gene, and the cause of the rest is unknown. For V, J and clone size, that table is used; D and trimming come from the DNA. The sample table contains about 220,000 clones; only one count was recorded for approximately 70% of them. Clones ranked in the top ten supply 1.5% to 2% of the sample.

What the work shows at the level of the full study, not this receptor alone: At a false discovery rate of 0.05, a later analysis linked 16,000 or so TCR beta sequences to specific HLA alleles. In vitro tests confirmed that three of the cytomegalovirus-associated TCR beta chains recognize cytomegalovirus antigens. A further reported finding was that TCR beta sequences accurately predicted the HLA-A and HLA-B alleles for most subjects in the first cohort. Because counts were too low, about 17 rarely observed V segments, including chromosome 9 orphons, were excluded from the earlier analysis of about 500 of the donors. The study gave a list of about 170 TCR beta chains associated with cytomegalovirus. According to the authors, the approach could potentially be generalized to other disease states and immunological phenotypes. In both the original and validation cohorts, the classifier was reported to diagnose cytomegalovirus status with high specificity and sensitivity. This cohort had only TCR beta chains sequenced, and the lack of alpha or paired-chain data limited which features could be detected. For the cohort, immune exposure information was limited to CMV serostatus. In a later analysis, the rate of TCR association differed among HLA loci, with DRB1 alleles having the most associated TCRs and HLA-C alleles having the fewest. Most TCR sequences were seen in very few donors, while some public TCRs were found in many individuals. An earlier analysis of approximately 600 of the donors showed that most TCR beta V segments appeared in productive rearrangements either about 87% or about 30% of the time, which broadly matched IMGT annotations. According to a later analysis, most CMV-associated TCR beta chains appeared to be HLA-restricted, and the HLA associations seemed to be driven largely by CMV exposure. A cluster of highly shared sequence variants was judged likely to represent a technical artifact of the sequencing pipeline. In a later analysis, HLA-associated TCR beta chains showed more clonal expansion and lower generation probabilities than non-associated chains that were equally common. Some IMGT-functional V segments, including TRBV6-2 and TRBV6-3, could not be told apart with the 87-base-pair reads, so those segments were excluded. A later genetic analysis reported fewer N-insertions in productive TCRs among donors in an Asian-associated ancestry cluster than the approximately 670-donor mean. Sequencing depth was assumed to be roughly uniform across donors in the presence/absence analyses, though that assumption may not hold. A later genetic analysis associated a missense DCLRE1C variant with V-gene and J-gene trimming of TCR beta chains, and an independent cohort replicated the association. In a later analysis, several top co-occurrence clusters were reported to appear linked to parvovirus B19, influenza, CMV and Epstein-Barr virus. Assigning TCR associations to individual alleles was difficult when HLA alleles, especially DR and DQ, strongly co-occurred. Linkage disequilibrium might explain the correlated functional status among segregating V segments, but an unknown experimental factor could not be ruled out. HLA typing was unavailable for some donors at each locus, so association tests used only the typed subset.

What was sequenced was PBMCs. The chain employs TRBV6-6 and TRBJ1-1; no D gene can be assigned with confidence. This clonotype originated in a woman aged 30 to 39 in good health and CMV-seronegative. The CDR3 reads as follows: CASSPGNQNTEAFF. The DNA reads TGTGCCAGCAGTCCAGGAAATCAGAACACTGAAGCTTTCTTT.